This is a list of T cell receptor beta chains from one sample in a study of post-analysis software for immune sequencing data. MiXCR, run by TCRdb on the PCR reads, gives a single entry per CDR3 protein. The sample carries about 680,000 distinct CDR3 sequences, around 60% recorded once. Sequenced input: blood. The receptors were sampled from a girl aged 2-10 years with multiple sclerosis. CDR3s include the opening cysteine and the closing phenylalanine or tryptophan.

CDR3 protein,J gene,V gene
CASSLAADCGYTF,TRBJ1-2,TRBV7-2
CAISPGLAGNTQYF,TRBJ2-3,TRBV10-3
CASSPYRRLAVTDTQYF,TRBJ2-3,TRBV12-3/TRBV12-4
CSVGNAGEADTQYF,TRBJ2-3,TRBV29-1
CASSPLDVTEKLFF,TRBJ1-4,TRBV18
CASQGTATNYGYTF,TRBJ1-2,TRBV2
CSVKGLNTEAFF,TRBJ1-1,TRBV29-1
CASSFDGANYGYTF,TRBJ1-2,TRBV5-1
CASSGTRDTYGYTF,TRBJ1-2,TRBV6-1
CASSDLGGTEAFF,TRBJ1-1,TRBV2
CASSSIKGQGRTEAFF,TRBJ1-1,TRBV11-2
CASSLSVVEDEQFF,TRBJ2-1,TRBV7-9
CASSEIANYGYTF,TRBJ1-2,TRBV6-1
CASSPPGGDPYNEQFF,TRBJ2-1,TRBV11-2
CSARVTAGRGSYEQYF,TRBJ2-7,TRBV20-1
CASRGALAQPSYEQYF,TRBJ2-7,TRBV12-3/TRBV12-4
CSARDPVLNEQFF,TRBJ2-1,TRBV20-1
CASTAEGISGANVLTF,TRBJ2-6,TRBV6-2/TRBV6-3
CASSLERGGPYEQYF,TRBJ2-7,TRBV5-6
CASSLEPGQSFEQYF,-,TRBV5-1
CASSPEPPGGQETQYF,TRBJ2-5,TRBV7-2
CASSADRLDTEAFF,TRBJ1-1,TRBV25-1
CASSEGQGANEQYF,TRBJ2-7,TRBV2